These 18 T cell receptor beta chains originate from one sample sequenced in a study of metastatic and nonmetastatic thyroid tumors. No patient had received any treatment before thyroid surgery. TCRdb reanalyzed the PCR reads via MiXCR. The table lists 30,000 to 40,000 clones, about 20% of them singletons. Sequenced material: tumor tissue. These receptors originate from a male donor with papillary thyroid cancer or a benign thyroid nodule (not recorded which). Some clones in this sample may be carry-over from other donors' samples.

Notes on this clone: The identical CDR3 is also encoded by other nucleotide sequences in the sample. CDR3 protein: CASSLTGGAHNEQFF. The DNA of the CDR3 is TGTGCCAGCAGCTTGACAGGGGGCGCTCACAATGAGCAGTTCTTC. This rearrangement joins TRBV7-8 to TRBJ2-1; 10 nucleotides align to TRBD1. Per the germline V gene, CDR1 is SGHVS and CDR2 is FQNEAQ. V dropped 3 bases and J dropped 5; count of bases not matched to a gene: 4. The CDR3 is 15 amino acids.

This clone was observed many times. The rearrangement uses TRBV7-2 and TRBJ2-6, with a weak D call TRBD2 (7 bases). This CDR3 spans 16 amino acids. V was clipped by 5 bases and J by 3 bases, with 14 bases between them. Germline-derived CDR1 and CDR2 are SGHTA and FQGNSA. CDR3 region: CASSRRGAGGANVLTF. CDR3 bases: TGTGCCAGCAGCCGCCGGGGGGCGGGTGGGGCCAACGTCCTGACTTTC.

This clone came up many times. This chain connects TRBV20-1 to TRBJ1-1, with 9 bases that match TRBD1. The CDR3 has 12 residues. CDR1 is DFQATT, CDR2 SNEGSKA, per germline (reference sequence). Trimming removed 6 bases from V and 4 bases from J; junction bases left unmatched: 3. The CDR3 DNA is TGCAGTGCAACGGACAGGGGCACTGAAGCTTTCTTT. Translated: CSATDRGTEAFF.

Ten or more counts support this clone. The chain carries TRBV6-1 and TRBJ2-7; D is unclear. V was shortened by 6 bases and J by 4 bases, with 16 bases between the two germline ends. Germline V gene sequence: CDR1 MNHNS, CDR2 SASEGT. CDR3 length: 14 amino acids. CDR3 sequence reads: CASSRQRYIYEQYF. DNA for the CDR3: TGTGCCAGCAGCCGCCAGAGATATATATACGAGCAGTACTTC.

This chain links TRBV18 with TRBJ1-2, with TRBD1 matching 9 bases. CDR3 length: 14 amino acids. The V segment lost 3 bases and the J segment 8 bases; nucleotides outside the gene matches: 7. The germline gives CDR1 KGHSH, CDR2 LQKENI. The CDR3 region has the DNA TGTGCCAGCTCACCTGGACAGGGGAGGTTGGGCTACACCTTC. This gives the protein CASSPGQGRLGYTF.

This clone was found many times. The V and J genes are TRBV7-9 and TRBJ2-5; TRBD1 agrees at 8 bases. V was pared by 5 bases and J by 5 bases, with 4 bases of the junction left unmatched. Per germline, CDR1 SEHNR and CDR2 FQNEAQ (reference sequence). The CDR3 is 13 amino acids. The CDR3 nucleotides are TGTGCCAGCAGCGCTGACAGGGGCGAGACCCAGTACTTC. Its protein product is CASSADRGETQYF.

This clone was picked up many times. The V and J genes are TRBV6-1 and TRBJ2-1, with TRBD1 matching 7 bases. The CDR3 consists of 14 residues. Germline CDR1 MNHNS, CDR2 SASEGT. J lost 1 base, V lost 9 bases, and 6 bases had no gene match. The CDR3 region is CASKTGLSYNEQFF. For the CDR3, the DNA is TGTGCCAGTAAGACAGGGCTGTCCTACAATGAGCAGTTCTTC.

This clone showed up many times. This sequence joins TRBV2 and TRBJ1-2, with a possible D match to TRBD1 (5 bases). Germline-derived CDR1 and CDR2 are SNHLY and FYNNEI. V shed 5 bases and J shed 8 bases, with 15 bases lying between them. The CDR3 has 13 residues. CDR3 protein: CASSHTGGAGYTF. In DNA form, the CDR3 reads TGTGCCAGCAGTCATACAGGTGGGGCGGGCTACACCTTC.

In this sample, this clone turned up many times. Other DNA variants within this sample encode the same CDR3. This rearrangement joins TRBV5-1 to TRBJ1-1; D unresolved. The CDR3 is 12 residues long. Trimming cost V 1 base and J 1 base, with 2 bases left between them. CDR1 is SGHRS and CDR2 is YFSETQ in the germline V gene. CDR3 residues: CASSLTNTEAFF. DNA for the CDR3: TGCGCCAGCAGCTTGACGAACACTGAAGCTTTCTTT.

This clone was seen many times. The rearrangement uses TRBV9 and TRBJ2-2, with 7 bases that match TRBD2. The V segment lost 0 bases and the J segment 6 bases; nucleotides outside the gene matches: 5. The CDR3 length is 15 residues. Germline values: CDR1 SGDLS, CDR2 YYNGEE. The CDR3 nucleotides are TGTGCCAGCAGCGTAGACGGGAGGAGGGCCGGGGAGCTGTTTTTT. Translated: CASSVDGRRAGELFF.

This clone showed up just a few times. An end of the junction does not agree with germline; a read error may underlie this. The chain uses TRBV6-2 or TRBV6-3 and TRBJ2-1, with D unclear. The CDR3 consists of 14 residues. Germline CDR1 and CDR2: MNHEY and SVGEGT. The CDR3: CASSYMSSYNEQFF. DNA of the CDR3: TGTGCAAGCAGTTACATGAGCTCCTACAATGAGCAGTTCTTC.

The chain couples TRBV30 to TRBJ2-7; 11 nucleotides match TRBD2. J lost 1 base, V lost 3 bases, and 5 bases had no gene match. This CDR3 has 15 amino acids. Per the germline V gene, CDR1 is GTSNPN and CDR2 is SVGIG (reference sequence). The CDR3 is CAWRDSGRGSYEQYF. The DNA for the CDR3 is TGTGCCTGGAGGGATAGCGGGAGGGGATCCTACGAGCAGTACTTC.

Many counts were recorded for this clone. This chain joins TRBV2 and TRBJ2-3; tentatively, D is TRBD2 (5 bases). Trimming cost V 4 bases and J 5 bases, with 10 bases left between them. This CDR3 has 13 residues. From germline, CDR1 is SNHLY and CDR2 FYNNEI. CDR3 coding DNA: TGTGCCAGCAGTGCGGAGGTTAAAGATACGCAGTATTTT. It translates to CASSAEVKDTQYF. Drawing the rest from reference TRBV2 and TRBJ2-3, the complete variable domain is EPEVTQTPSHQVTQMGQEVILRCVPISNHLYFYWYRQILGQKVEFLVSFYNNEISEKSEIFDDQFSVERPDGSNFTLKIRSTKLEDSAMYFCASSAEVKDTQYFGPGTRLTVL.

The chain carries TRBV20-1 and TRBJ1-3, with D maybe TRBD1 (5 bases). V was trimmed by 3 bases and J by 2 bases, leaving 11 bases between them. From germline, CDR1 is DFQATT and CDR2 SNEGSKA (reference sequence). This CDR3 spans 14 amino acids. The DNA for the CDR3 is TGCAGTGCTAGGGGGCACCCCACTGGAAACACCATATATTTT. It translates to CSARGHPTGNTIYF.

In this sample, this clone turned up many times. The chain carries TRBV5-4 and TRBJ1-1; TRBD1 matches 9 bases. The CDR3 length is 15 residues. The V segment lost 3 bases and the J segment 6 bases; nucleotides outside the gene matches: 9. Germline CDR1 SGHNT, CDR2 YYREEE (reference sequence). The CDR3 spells CASSWNRGRRAEAFF. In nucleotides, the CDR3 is TGTGCCAGCAGCTGGAACAGGGGGCGAAGGGCTGAAGCTTTCTTT.

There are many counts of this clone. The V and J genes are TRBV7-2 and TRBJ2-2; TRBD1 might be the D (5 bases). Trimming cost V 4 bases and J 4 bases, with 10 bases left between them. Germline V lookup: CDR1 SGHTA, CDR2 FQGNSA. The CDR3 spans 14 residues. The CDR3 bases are TGTGCCAGCAGCTCCCCCGACAGCACCGGGGAGCTGTTTTTT. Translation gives CASSSPDSTGELFF.

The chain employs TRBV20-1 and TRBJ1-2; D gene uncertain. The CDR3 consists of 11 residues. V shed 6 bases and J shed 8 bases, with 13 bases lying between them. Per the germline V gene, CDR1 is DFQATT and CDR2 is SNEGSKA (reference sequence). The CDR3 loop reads CSATALRGYTF. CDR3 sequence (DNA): TGCAGTGCAACAGCGCTTCGAGGCTACACCTTC.

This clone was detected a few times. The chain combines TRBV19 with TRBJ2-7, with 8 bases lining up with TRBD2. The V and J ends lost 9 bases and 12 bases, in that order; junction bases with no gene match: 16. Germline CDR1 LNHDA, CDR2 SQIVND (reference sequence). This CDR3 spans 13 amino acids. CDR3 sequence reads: CASPFGAGGPRYF. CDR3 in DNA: TGTGCCAGCCCCTTTGGGGCGGGGGGCCCCAGGTACTTC.